Below, one TCR beta chain is given with its context. Its antigen is not identified. This record belongs to a study of cytomegalovirus exposure and HLA in healthy donors. Background on the study: As released early, the data held about 85 million unique TCRs from HLA-typed donors.

Primers included in the PCR were 60 Vbeta and 13 Jbeta primers. Sequencing used immunoSEQ multiplex PCR; TCRdb keeps in-frame clones, though not all of them. The sample holds hundreds of thousands of clones, 82% seen once. Study observations and caveats: Follow-up analysis found HLA locus-dependent TCR association rates, highest for DRB1 and lowest for HLA-C.

Although they were nominally healthy when sampled, donors likely had unrecorded immune exposures. This TCR was recovered from a man in his forties in good health and CMV-seropositive. The sample consisted of PBMCs.

The CDR3 bases are TGTGCCAGCAGCCCCGACAGGGCCCTCTTTGATGGCTACACCTTC. Amino acid sequence: CASSPDRALFDGYTF. This chain joins TRBV6-5 and TRBJ1-2; 7 bases are shared with TRBD1. Unmatched junction bases numbered 13, after V lost 6 bases and J lost 6 bases. Germline V lookup: CDR1 MNHEY, CDR2 SVGAGI. The CDR3 spans 15 residues.